This T cell receptor (beta chain) stems from a study of blood T cell repertoires in COVID-19. In the study overall: Whether acute or convalescent, the COVID-19 samples came from the United States, Italy and Spain. Sample material is recorded as cDNA or gDNA derived from T cells, B-cell-depleted T cells, or PBMCs.

Authors' data handling: For nucleated cells, counts were estimated from reference gene primer amplification. Sequencing was performed with immunoSEQ multiplex PCR; in TCRdb, only in-frame clones are kept and a portion is missing. The DNA gave D and trimming, while V, J and clone size come from that table. The table lists fewer than 350,000 clones, approximately 85% of them singletons. Germline V CDR1 and CDR2: SGHTA, FQGNSA. V lost 6 bases, J lost 7 bases, and 18 bases lay in between. This CDR3 spans 15 amino acids. This TCR was sampled from a young man with active or convalescent COVID-19. Sequencing was performed on peripheral blood. The chain links TRBV7-2 to TRBJ1-4; D call uncertain. The CDR3 reads CASRSKSRWSEKLFF. The CDR3 coding sequence is TGTGCCAGCAGATCCAAGTCCCGGTGGAGTGAAAAACTGTTTTTT.